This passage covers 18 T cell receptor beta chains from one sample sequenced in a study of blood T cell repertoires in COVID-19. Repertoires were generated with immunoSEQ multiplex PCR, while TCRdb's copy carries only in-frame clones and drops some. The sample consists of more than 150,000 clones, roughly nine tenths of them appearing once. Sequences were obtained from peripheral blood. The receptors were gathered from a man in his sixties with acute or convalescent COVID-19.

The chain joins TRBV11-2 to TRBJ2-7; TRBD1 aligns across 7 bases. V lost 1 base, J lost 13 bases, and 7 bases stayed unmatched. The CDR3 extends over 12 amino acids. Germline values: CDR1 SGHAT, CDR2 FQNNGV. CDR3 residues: CASSLGQGTSYF. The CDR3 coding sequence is TGTGCCAGCAGCTTAGGACAGGGTACGTCATACTTC.

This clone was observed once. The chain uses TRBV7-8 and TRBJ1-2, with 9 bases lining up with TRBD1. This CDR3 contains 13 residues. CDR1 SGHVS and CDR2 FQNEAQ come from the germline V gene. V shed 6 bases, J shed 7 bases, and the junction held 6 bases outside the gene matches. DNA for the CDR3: TGTGCCAGCAGTTCGGACAGGGGAGGTGGCTACACCTTC. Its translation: CASSSDRGGGYTF.

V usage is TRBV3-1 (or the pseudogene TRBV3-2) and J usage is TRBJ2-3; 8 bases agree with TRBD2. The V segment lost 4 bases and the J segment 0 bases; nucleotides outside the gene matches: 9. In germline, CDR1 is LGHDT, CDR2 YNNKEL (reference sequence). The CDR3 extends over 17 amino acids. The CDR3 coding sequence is TGTGCCAGCAGCCGCCTCCCGGGCGGGGGGAGCACAGATACGCAGTATTTT. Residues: CASSRLPGGGSTDTQYF.

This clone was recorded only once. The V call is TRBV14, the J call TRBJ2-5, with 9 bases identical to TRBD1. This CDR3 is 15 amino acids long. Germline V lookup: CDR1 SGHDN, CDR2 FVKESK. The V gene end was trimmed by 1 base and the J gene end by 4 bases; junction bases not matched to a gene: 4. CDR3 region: CASSQGDRVPETQYF. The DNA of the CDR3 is TGTGCCAGCAGCCAAGGGGACAGGGTCCCAGAGACCCAGTACTTC.

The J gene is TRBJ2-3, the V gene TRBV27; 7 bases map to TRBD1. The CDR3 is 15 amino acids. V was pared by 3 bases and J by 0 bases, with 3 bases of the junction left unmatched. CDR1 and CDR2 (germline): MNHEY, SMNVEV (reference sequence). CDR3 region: CASSFRDSSTDTQYF. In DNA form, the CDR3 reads TGTGCCAGCAGTTTCCGGGACAGTAGCACAGATACGCAGTATTTT.

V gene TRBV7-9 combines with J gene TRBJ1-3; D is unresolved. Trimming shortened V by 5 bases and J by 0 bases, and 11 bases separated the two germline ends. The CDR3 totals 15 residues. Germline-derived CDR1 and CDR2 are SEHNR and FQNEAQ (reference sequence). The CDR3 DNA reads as TGTGCCAGCAGCCGTTGGGCCTTCTCTGGAAACACCATATATTTT. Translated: CASSRWAFSGNTIYF.

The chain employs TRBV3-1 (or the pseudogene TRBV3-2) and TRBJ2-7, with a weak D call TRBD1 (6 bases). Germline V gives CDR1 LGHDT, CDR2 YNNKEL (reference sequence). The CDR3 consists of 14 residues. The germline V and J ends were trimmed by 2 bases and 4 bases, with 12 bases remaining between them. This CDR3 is CASSQTGMRYEQYF. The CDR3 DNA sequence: TGTGCCAGCAGCCAAACAGGGATGAGGTACGAGCAGTACTTC.

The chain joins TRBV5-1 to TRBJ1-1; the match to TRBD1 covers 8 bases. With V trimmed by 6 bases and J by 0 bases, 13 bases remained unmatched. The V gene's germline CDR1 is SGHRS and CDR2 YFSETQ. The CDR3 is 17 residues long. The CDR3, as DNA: TGCGCCAGCACAGTGGCCGATGCAGGGGGCCTGAACACTGAAGCTTTCTTT. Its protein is CASTVADAGGLNTEAFF.

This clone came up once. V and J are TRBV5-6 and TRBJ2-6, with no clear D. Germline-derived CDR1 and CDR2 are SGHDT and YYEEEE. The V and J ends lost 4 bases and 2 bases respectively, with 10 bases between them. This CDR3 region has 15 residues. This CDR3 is CASSPAGTGANVLTF. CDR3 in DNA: TGTGCCAGCAGCCCGGCAGGAACTGGGGCCAACGTCCTGACTTTC. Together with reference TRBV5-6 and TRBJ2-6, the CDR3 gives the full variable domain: DAGVTQSPTHLIKTRGQQVTLRCSPKSGHDTVSWYQQALGQGPQFIFQYYEEEERQRGNFPDRFSGHQFPNYSSELNVNALLLGDSALYLCASSPAGTGANVLTFGAGSRLTVL.

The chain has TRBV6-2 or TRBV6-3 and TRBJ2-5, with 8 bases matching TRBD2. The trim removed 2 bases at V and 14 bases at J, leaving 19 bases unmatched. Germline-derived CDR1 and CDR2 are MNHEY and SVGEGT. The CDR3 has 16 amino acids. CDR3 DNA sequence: TGTGCCAGCAGTTACGCCGGGAGGGGTAGGCGGGGAGGAGTCTACTTC. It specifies CASSYAGRGRRGGVYF.

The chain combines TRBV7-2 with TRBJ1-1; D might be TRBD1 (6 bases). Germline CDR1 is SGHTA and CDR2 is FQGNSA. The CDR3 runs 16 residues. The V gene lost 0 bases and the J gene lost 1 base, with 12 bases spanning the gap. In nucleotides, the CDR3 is TGTGCCAGCAGCTTAGCGCTGGGCAGGGGGAACACTGAAGCTTTCTTT. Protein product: CASSLALGRGNTEAFF.

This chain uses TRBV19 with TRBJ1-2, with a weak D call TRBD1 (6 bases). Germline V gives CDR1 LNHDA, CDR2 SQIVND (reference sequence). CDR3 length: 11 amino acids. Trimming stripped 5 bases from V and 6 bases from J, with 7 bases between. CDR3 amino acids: CASSGGDGYTF. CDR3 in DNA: TGTGCCAGTAGTGGGGGCGATGGCTACACCTTC.

The chain's CDR3 is CASSVYSGGENTQYF. The CDR3 DNA sequence: TGTGCCAGCAGCGTATATAGCGGGGGGGAAAATACGCAGTATTTT. The chain has TRBV3-1 (or the pseudogene TRBV3-2) and TRBJ2-3; TRBD2 matches 11 bases. V lost 5 bases, J lost 7 bases, and 8 bases stayed unmatched. The CDR3 loop spans 15 amino acids. CDR1 and CDR2 from the germline V gene are LGHDT and YNNKEL (reference sequence).

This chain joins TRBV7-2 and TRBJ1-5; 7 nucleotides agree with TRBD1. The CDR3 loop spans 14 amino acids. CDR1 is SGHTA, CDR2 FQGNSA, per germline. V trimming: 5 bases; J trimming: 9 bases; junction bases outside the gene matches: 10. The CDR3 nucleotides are TGTGCCAGCAGCCCCCGACAGGGTCCTTTGCCCCAGCATTTT. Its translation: CASSPRQGPLPQHF.

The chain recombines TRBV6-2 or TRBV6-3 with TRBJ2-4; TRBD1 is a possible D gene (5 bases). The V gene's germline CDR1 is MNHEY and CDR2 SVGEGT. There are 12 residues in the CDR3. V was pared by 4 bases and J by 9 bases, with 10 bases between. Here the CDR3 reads CASSSQGTIQYF. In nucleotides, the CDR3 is TGTGCCAGCAGTTCGCAGGGAACCATTCAGTACTTC.

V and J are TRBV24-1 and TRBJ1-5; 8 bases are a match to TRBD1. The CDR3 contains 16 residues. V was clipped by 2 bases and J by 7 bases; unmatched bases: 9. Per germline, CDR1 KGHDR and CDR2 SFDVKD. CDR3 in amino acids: CATSDSAGGMRQPQHF. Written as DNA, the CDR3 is TGTGCCACCAGTGATTCAGCAGGGGGCATGAGGCAGCCCCAGCATTTT.

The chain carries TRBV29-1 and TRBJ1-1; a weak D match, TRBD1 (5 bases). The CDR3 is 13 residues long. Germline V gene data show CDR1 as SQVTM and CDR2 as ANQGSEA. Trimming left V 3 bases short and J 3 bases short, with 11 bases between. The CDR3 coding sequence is TGCAGCGTTGAGCTTGGGGACTACACTGAAGCTTTCTTT. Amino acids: CSVELGDYTEAFF.

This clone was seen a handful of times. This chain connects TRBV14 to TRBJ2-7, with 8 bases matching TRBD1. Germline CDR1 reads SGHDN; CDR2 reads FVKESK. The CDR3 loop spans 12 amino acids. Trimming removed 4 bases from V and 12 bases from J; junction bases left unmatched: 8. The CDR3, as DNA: TGTGCCAGCAGCCGCGGACAGGGATTGCGGTACTTC. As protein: CASSRGQGLRYF.